The clone carrying this TCR beta chain turned up a few times. Its antigen is as yet unknown. Donors likely had unrecorded immune exposures despite being nominally healthy when sampled. Both 60 Vbeta primers and 13 Jbeta primers went into the PCR. As processed by the authors: A later analysis tallied tens of millions of unique TCR beta chains, 9.5 million to 14 million of them shared. Only in-frame clones appear in the TCRdb table, and some are missing; sequencing was by immunoSEQ multiplex PCR. The D gene and trimming were derived from the DNA, and the V and J assignments and clone size from that table. The sample lists about 98,000 clones, around 68% seen once, with 1.2% in the top ten. This sample was included in a study of cytomegalovirus exposure and HLA in healthy donors. Broader study findings: By HLA locus, TCR association rates varied in a later analysis, with DRB1 showing the most and HLA-C the fewest.

The germline gives CDR1 MNHNS, CDR2 SASEGT. The ends were cut back, 1 base at V and 7 bases at J, with 10 bases in the middle. This CDR3 spans 14 amino acids. The sample comprised PBMCs. This chain connects TRBV6-1 to TRBJ1-4, with D possibly TRBD1 on 6 matching bases. This sequence originates from a female donor in good health and CMV-seronegative. The CDR3 coding sequence is TGTGCCAGCAGTGAAGTGACCAGGGGTGAAAAACTGTTTTTT. It specifies CASSEVTRGEKLFF.